This T cell receptor beta chain was sequenced during a study of cytomegalovirus exposure and HLA in healthy donors. Study observations and caveats: The study designated 164 TCR beta chains cytomegalovirus-associated.

Sequencing was performed with immunoSEQ multiplex PCR; in TCRdb, only in-frame clones are kept and a portion is missing. The profile covers 150,000 to 180,000 clones, with 86% appearing a single time and approximately 20% taken by the ten largest. A word on this clone: Antigen specificity is unknown.

The specimen sequenced was PBMCs. The TCR comes from a man between 18 and 29 years old in good health and CMV-seropositive.

The CDR3 bases are TGTGCCAGCAGTCTCGACAGGAACTCCTATAATTCACCCCTCCACTTT. Protein: CASSLDRNSYNSPLHF. The V call is TRBV27, the J call TRBJ1-6; a weak D match, TRBD1 (6 bases). CDR3 size: 16 residues. V was pared by 5 bases and J by 0 bases, with 11 bases between. The V gene's germline CDR1 is MNHEY and CDR2 SMNVEV (reference sequence).